These T cell receptor beta chains were read from a single sample in a study of sequential checkpoint blockade in melanoma. Clones were sequenced by immunoSEQ multiplex PCR, and TCRdb holds only the in-frame ones, with some missing. The sample has 21,000 or so clones, 80% to 90% seen once; the top ten hold 9.5% to 13%. The sequencing used CD8+ T cells sorted from blood (inferred from file names), collected from a patient given nivolumab and ipilimumab in sequence. The receptors stem from a human donor with melanoma. Each CDR3 is given with its conserved first and last residue. The D gene is left open where the match is weak. Not every row has a clone size; where given, it reads once, few, many or a size class.

D gene | J gene | V gene | clone size | CDR3 protein | CDR3 DNA
TRBD1 | TRBJ1-2 | TRBV9 | . | CASSVVTGDGYTF | TGTGCCAGCAGCGTAGTAACAGGGGATGGCTACACCTTC
TRBD2 | TRBJ2-1 | TRBV6-4 | . | CASSDGSGRDYNEQFF | TGTGCCAGCAGTGACGGCAGCGGGAGGGACTACAATGAGCAGTTCTTC
TRBD1 | TRBJ2-7 | TRBV5-7 | . | CASSLGQGAPRGSDEQYF | TGTGCCAGCAGCCTGGGACAGGGGGCTCCCCGGGGTTCCGACGAGCAGTACTTC
. | TRBJ2-6 | TRBV11-1 | . | CASSPVRSGANVLTF | TGTGCCAGCAGTCCGGTCCGCTCTGGGGCCAACGTCCTGACTTTC
. | TRBJ1-5 | TRBV6-6 | . | CASSYGEGNQPQHF | TGTGCCAGCAGTTACGGGGAGGGAAATCAGCCCCAGCATTTT
. | TRBJ2-7 | TRBV11-1 | . | CASSFRGNHYEQYF | TGTGCCAGCAGCTTTCGAGGCAATCACTACGAGCAGTACTTC
TRBD1 | TRBJ2-1 | TRBV27 | . | CASSLSPGTGRGNEQFF | TGTGCCAGCAGTTTATCTCCCGGGACAGGGAGAGGCAATGAGCAGTTCTTC
. | TRBJ1-2 | TRBV10-1 | . | CASSDTGFGYGYTF | TGCGCCAGCAGCGATACAGGGTTTGGCTATGGCTACACCTTC
. | TRBJ1-6 | TRBV4-2 | few | CASSQITESSPLHF | TGTGCCAGCAGCCAAATCACAGAGAGTTCACCCCTCCACTTT
. | TRBJ2-7 | TRBV11-2 | . | CASSESLREQYF | TGTGCCAGCAGCGAGAGTTTGCGCGAGCAGTACTTC
. | TRBJ2-1 | TRBV27 | . | CASSLPPGVEQFF | TGTGCCAGCAGTTTACCCCCCGGGGTTGAGCAGTTCTTC
TRBD2 | TRBJ2-1 | TRBV5-1 | . | CASSYSGRAIYNEQFF | TGCGCCAGCAGCTATAGCGGGAGGGCAATCTACAATGAGCAGTTCTTC
TRBD1 | TRBJ1-2 | TRBV27 | . | CASSLLQGANYGYTF | TGTGCCAGCAGTTTATTACAGGGGGCTAACTATGGCTACACCTTC
TRBD1 | TRBJ1-5 | TRBV10-3 | . | CAISESGQGVRGNQPQHF | TGTGCCATCAGTGAGTCGGGACAGGGGGTTCGGGGCAATCAGCCCCAGCATTTT
TRBD2 | TRBJ2-3 | TRBV28 | . | CASSWGLAGDITDTQYF | TGTGCCAGCAGTTGGGGACTAGCGGGAGATATTACAGATACGCAGTATTTT
. | TRBJ2-3 | TRBV9 | . | CASSALGVAASTDTQYF | TGTGCCAGCAGCGCCCTAGGGGTAGCGGCGAGCACAGATACGCAGTATTTT
TRBD2 | TRBJ2-1 | TRBV4-2 | . | CASSQGGGDEQFF | TGTGCCAGCAGCCAAGGGGGAGGGGATGAGCAGTTCTTC
TRBD2 | TRBJ2-1 | TRBV7-9 | . | CASSSGLEEQFF | TGTGCCAGCAGCTCCGGACTAGAAGAGCAGTTCTTC
. | TRBJ2-7 | TRBV10-3 | . | CAISEFGGSQQDHEQYF | TGTGCCATCAGTGAGTTCGGAGGGTCCCAACAGGACCACGAGCAGTACTTC
TRBD1 | TRBJ1-1 | TRBV9 | . | CASSASQGATEAFF | TGTGCCAGCAGCGCGAGTCAGGGGGCCACTGAAGCTTTCTTT
TRBD2 | TRBJ2-1 | TRBV5-3 | . | CARSSKRERRNEQFF | TGTGCCAGAAGCTCCAAGCGGGAGAGGCGCAATGAGCAGTTCTTC
TRBD1 | TRBJ2-7 | TRBV2 | . | CASSEVGTGGYEQYF | TGTGCCAGCAGTGAAGTGGGGACAGGGGGGTACGAGCAGTACTTC
. | TRBJ2-3 | TRBV5-8 | few | CASSLAWQYTDTQYF | TGTGCCAGCAGCTTGGCGTGGCAGTACACAGATACGCAGTATTTT
. | TRBJ1-1 | TRBV11-2 | . | CASSLAGTRNTEAFF | TGTGCCAGCAGCTTAGCAGGGACACGGAACACTGAAGCTTTCTTT
TRBD1 | TRBJ2-4 | TRBV23-1 | . | CASSLGTEGYIQYF | TGCGCCAGCAGTCTAGGGACAGAAGGATACATTCAGTACTTC
TRBD1 | TRBJ2-7 | TRBV7-9 | . | CASSGPRDRVFSYEQYF | TGTGCCAGCAGCGGGCCAAGAGACAGGGTATTTTCTTACGAGCAGTACTTC
. | TRBJ1-1 | TRBV30 | . | CAWSWGEGTEAFF | TGTGCCTGGAGTTGGGGGGAGGGGACTGAAGCTTTCTTT